These 8 T cell receptor beta chains originate from one sample sequenced in a study of early T cells in non-severe SARS-CoV-2 infection. Each CDR3 protein gets one entry after TCRdb re-called the 5' RACE reads with MiXCR. The repertoire holds roughly 20,000 distinct CDR3 sequences, with around 3.3% as singletons. Source material: whole blood. These TCRs come from an adult who was a healthcare worker with PCR-confirmed SARS-CoV-2 infection or an uninfected control (not recorded which).

This clonotype has at least ten counts. This rearrangement joins TRBV7-9 to TRBJ1-4; TRBD1 agrees at 8 bases. This CDR3 region has 14 residues. Trimming at V came to 1 base and at J to 7 bases, leaving 2 bases not matched to a gene. Germline V gives CDR1 SEHNR, CDR2 FQNEAQ (reference sequence). CDR3 residues: CASSLGTGREKLFF. CDR3 bases: TGTGCCAGCAGCTTAGGGACAGGGCGTGAAAAACTGTTTTTT.

This clonotype is categorized as medium-sized. The chain carries TRBV6-2 or TRBV6-3 and TRBJ2-7; a weak D match, TRBD2 (6 bases). The V end was cut by 6 bases, the J end by 3 bases, with 12 bases between. The CDR3 consists of 13 residues. Germline V gene sequence: CDR1 MNHEY, CDR2 SVGEGT. CDR3 coding DNA: TGTGCCAGCAGCCCGGGACTGAACTACGAGCAGTACTTC. Its protein product is CASSPGLNYEQYF.

This clonotype appeared many times. This CDR3 reads CASSPRDAWASNQPQHF. CDR3 nucleotides: TGTGCCAGCTCACCACGCGACGCGTGGGCGAGCAATCAGCCCCAGCATTTT. This chain links TRBV18 with TRBJ1-5, with D uncertain. CDR1 KGHSH and CDR2 LQKENI come from the germline V gene. Trimming took 1 base from V and 1 from J, leaving 14 bases between them. This CDR3 is built from 17 residues.

This clonotype was seen only a few times. The chain carries TRBV9 and TRBJ2-7; a possible D gene is TRBD1 (6 bases). V lost 4 bases, J lost 2 bases, and 16 bases lay in between. The V gene's germline CDR1 is SGDLS and CDR2 YYNGEE. This CDR3 spans 15 amino acids. In DNA, the CDR3 is TGTGCCAGCAGCCCTAGAGGCAGGGGAACCTACGAGCAGTACTTC. It encodes CASSPRGRGTYEQYF.

This clonotype qualifies as medium-sized. The CDR3 spells CASSMSGSNQPQHF. The CDR3 nucleotides read TGTGCCAGTAGTATGTCAGGTAGCAATCAGCCCCAGCATTTT. J is TRBJ1-5 and V is TRBV19; D is undetermined. V lost 3 bases, J lost 0 bases, and 6 bases lay in between. The CDR3 spans 14 residues. CDR1 and CDR2 from the germline V gene are LNHDA and SQIVND (reference sequence).

By share of the sample, this clonotype is medium-sized. The rearrangement links TRBV2 to TRBJ1-1, with D possibly being TRBD1 (5 bases). The V gene's germline CDR1 is SNHLY and CDR2 FYNNEI. This CDR3 region has 13 residues. V lost 6 bases and J 4 bases, leaving 12 bases between the germline ends. CDR3 in amino acids: CASRKGLSTEAFF. The CDR3 DNA reads as TGTGCCAGCAGGAAGGGGCTAAGCACTGAAGCTTTCTTT.

This clonotype was picked up many times. The J gene is TRBJ2-1, the V gene TRBV27; 7 bases align to TRBD2. This CDR3 spans 16 amino acids. Germline V gene data show CDR1 as MNHEY and CDR2 as SMNVEV (reference sequence). V dropped 7 bases and J dropped 0; count of bases not matched to a gene: 9. CDR3 in DNA: TGTGCCAGCATTTTGCGGCGGGAGAGCTCCTACAATGAGCAGTTCTTC. It yields the protein CASILRRESSYNEQFF.

Regarding this clonotype: Germline is not matched at one junction end, which may reflect a read error. The V gene is TRBV18, the J gene TRBJ1-4; 7 bases line up with TRBD1. Per the germline V gene, CDR1 is KGHSH and CDR2 is LQKENI. There are 15 residues in the CDR3. In DNA form, the CDR3 reads TGTACCAGCTCACAAGGACAGGCTGAGAAGGAAAAACTGTTTTTT. It encodes CTSSQGQAEKEKLFF. Variable domain in full (rest from reference TRBV18 and TRBJ1-4): NAGVMQNPRHLVRRRGQEARLRCSPMKGHSHVYWYRQLPEEGLKFMVYLQKENIIDESGMPKERFSAEFPKEGPSILRIQQVVRGDSAAYFCTSSQGQAEKEKLFFGSGTQLSVL.